Listed below are T cell receptor beta chains from one sample, sequenced in a study of cytomegalovirus exposure and HLA in healthy donors. The assay was immunoSEQ multiplex PCR, and TCRdb's table has in-frame clones only and misses some. The profile shows over 150,000 clones, approximately 70% of them singletons. Sequenced input: PBMCs. The receptors come from a woman under 30 in good health and CMV-seropositive. Both conserved end residues are part of each CDR3. The D gene is left open where the match is weak. Size is omitted from some rows. Given values are once, few, many or a class for expanded clones.

size: .
J: TRBJ1-2
D: .
V: TRBV9
CDR3: CASSVGGGGLGQGTYGYTF
DNA: TGTGCCAGCAGCGTAGGAGGGGGGGGGTTGGGGCAGGGGACATATGGCTACACCTTC

size: .
J: TRBJ2-7
D: .
V: TRBV4-2
CDR3: CASSEGQGGEQYF
DNA: TGTGCCAGCAGCGAAGGGCAGGGGGGCGAGCAGTACTTC

size: .
J: TRBJ1-2
D: .
V: TRBV6-6
CDR3: CASGDIRGGWLGYTF
DNA: TGTGCCAGCGGCGATATAAGGGGGGGGTGGTTAGGCTACACCTTC

size: .
J: TRBJ1-5
D: .
V: TRBV7-3
CDR3: CASSLTRDQPQHF
DNA: TGTGCCAGCAGCTTAACACGAGATCAGCCCCAGCATTTT

size: few
J: TRBJ2-6
D: .
V: TRBV9
CDR3: CASSTENSGANVLTF
DNA: TGTGCCAGCAGTACTGAGAACTCTGGGGCCAACGTCCTGACTTTC

size: .
J: TRBJ2-7
D: .
V: TRBV6-5
CDR3: CASSPGSFLYEQYF
DNA: TGTGCCAGCAGCCCTGGGAGTTTCCTCTACGAGCAGTACTTC

size: .
J: TRBJ2-7
D: TRBD1
V: TRBV6-6
CDR3: CASSTPGQVFPEQYF
DNA: TGTGCCAGCAGTACGCCGGGACAGGTGTTCCCCGAGCAGTACTTC

size: .
J: TRBJ2-5
D: TRBD2
V: TRBV30
CDR3: CAWGGDGQETQYF
DNA: TGTGCCTGGGGGGGGGATGGTCAAGAGACCCAGTACTTC

size: few
J: TRBJ2-7
D: .
V: TRBV4-1
CDR3: CASSQGAEQYF
DNA: TGCGCCAGCAGCCAAGGGGCCGAGCAGTACTTC

size: .
J: TRBJ2-7
D: TRBD1
V: TRBV5-1
CDR3: CASSSGTGGYEQYF
DNA: TGCGCCAGCAGCTCCGGGACAGGGGGCTACGAGCAGTACTTC

size: few
J: TRBJ1-2
D: TRBD1
V: TRBV5-4
CDR3: CASTDRGDGYTF
DNA: TGTGCCAGCACAGACAGGGGGGATGGCTACACCTTC

size: few
J: TRBJ1-4
D: .
V: TRBV5-5
CDR3: CASSLRARAINEKLFF
DNA: TGTGCCAGCAGCCTGAGGGCAAGGGCGATTAATGAAAAACTGTTTTTT

size: .
J: TRBJ2-1
D: .
V: TRBV6-5
CDR3: CASSRDTEQFF
DNA: TGTGCCAGCAGCAGGGACACCGAGCAGTTCTTC

size: .
J: TRBJ2-2
D: TRBD1
V: TRBV12-5
CDR3: CASGTGGRGTGELFF
DNA: TGTGCTAGTGGTACAGGGGGGCGCGGTACCGGGGAGCTGTTTTTT

size: .
J: TRBJ2-1
D: .
V: TRBV4-3
CDR3: CASSQDRGTEQFF
DNA: TGCGCCAGCAGCCAAGATCGGGGAACTGAGCAGTTCTTC

size: .
J: TRBJ1-2
D: .
V: TRBV28
CDR3: CASSPGLNYGYTF
DNA: TGTGCCAGCAGTCCCGGTCTTAACTATGGCTACACCTTC

size: few
J: TRBJ2-3
D: .
V: TRBV11-2
CDR3: CATLGRGFGDTQYF
DNA: TGTGCCACCCTTGGTCGGGGGTTTGGAGATACGCAGTATTTT

size: .
J: TRBJ2-5
D: .
V: TRBV18
CDR3: CASSPPIDSLVETQYF
DNA: TGTGCCAGCTCACCACCAATCGACAGTTTAGTGGAGACCCAGTACTTC

size: once
J: TRBJ1-1
D: .
V: TRBV7-7
CDR3: CASSFTRGTEAFF
DNA: TGTGCTAGCAGCTTTACGAGGGGGACTGAAGCTTTCTTT

size: few
J: TRBJ2-3
D: TRBD2
V: TRBV5-6
CDR3: CASSTGGVTDTQYF
DNA: TGTGCCAGCAGCACCGGGGGGGTCACAGATACGCAGTATTTT

size: .
J: TRBJ1-6
D: .
V: TRBV13
CDR3: CASSFTGANSPLHF
DNA: TGTGCCAGCAGCTTCACAGGAGCTAATTCACCCCTCCACTTT

size: .
J: TRBJ2-7
D: TRBD1
V: TRBV27
CDR3: CASSLGTGRFGEQYF
DNA: TGTGCCAGCAGTTTAGGGACAGGTCGATTTGGCGAGCAGTACTTC

size: .
J: TRBJ1-1
D: .
V: TRBV2
CDR3: CATPGGAWTEAFF
DNA: TGTGCCACCCCTGGGGGGGCATGGACTGAAGCTTTCTTT

size: few
J: TRBJ1-1
D: TRBD1
V: TRBV30
CDR3: CARNNRGGNTEAFF
DNA: TGTGCCCGAAATAACAGGGGTGGGAACACTGAAGCTTTCTTT

size: .
J: TRBJ2-1
D: .
V: TRBV7-6
CDR3: CASSPLEPYNEQFF
DNA: TGTGCCAGCAGCCCACTGGAGCCCTACAATGAGCAGTTCTTC

size: .
J: TRBJ1-2
D: .
V: TRBV6-1
CDR3: CASSEKGSPYGYTF
DNA: TGTGCCAGCAGTGAAAAGGGGTCCCCCTATGGCTACACCTTC

size: .
J: TRBJ2-5
D: .
V: TRBV14
CDR3: CASSQDNPSDKKTQYF
DNA: TGTGCCAGCAGCCAAGATAATCCCTCCGACAAGAAGACCCAGTACTTC

size: .
J: TRBJ2-3
D: .
V: TRBV11-2
CDR3: CASSLNLDTQYF
DNA: TGTGCCAGCAGCCTAAATCTAGATACGCAGTATTTT

size: .
J: TRBJ1-1
D: .
V: TRBV15
CDR3: CATSRKASGSTEAFF
DNA: TGTGCCACCAGCAGAAAGGCGTCCGGGTCTACTGAAGCTTTCTTT

size: .
J: TRBJ2-7
D: .
V: TRBV18
CDR3: CASSVQGYEQYF
DNA: TGTGCCAGCTCAGTACAGGGTTACGAGCAGTACTTC

size: few
J: TRBJ1-1
D: TRBD1
V: TRBV4-2
CDR3: CASSQATGGLTEAFF
DNA: TGTGCCAGCAGCCAAGCGACAGGGGGCCTTACTGAAGCTTTCTTT

size: .
J: TRBJ1-1
D: .
V: TRBV30
CDR3: CAWKPGNTEAFF
DNA: TGTGCCTGGAAACCAGGGAACACTGAAGCTTTCTTT

size: .
J: TRBJ2-3
D: TRBD2
V: TRBV7-6
CDR3: CASSSNSPASGGTRSQYF
DNA: TGTGCCAGCAGCTCCAATTCTCCGGCTAGCGGGGGGACCCGATCGCAGTATTTT

size: .
J: TRBJ2-6
D: TRBD1
V: TRBV27
CDR3: CASSQDRAGANVLTF
DNA: TGTGCCAGCAGTCAGGACAGGGCTGGGGCCAACGTCCTGACTTTC